Below, 2 T cell receptor beta chains from the same sample are listed, as sequenced in a study of blood T cell repertoires in COVID-19. Sequencing was performed with immunoSEQ multiplex PCR; in TCRdb, only in-frame clones are kept and a portion is missing. The sample holds 210,000 or so clones, over 75% seen once. The specimen sequenced was PBMCs or T cells enriched from blood (not recorded which). The receptor source for this set is a middle-aged woman with acute COVID-19.

The V gene is TRBV6-5, the J gene TRBJ1-5; D is perhaps TRBD1 (5 bases). The CDR3 length is 15 residues. Germline assignment: CDR1 MNHEY and CDR2 SVGAGI. V dropped 5 bases and J dropped 8 bases, with 19 bases sitting between them. CDR3 amino acids: CASSPLGGGSKPQHF. The CDR3 nucleotides are TGTGCCAGCAGTCCCCTCGGGGGAGGTTCGAAGCCCCAGCATTTT.

The rearrangement joins TRBV24-1 to TRBJ1-3; D uncertain. Germline loops: CDR1 KGHDR, CDR2 SFDVKD. The V gene lost 4 bases and the J gene lost 0 bases, with 6 bases spanning the gap. This CDR3 has 14 residues. CDR3: CATSETGSGNTIYF. The CDR3 DNA is TGTGCCACCAGTGAAACCGGCTCTGGAAACACCATATATTTT.